These 22 T cell receptor beta chains were all obtained from the same sample, sequenced in a study of blood T cell repertoires in COVID-19. Assay used: immunoSEQ multiplex PCR; TCRdb lists only in-frame clones, some missing. The sample lists 230,000 or so clones, 88% occurring once. Sequencing used PBMCs or T cells enriched from blood (not recorded which). These receptors were taken from a woman aged 25 to 45 who had recovered from COVID-19.

CDR3 residues: CASSQVATSYTDTQYF. In DNA, the CDR3 is TGTGCCAGCAGCCAAGTTGCGACTAGCTACACAGATACGCAGTATTTT. V and J are TRBV14 and TRBJ2-3; 7 bases are shared with TRBD2. The trim removed 1 base at V and 2 bases at J, leaving 6 bases unmatched. This CDR3 spans 16 amino acids. The germline CDR1 and CDR2 sequences are SGHDN and FVKESK.

The chain is built from TRBV18 and TRBJ2-6; 8 bases match TRBD1. The CDR3 is 18 amino acids. Germline CDR1 KGHSH, CDR2 LQKENI. Trimming cost V 3 bases and J 3 bases; bases outside gene matches: 10. The CDR3 DNA sequence: TGTGCCAGCTCACCTATGGCAGGGGGCGCGGATGGGGCCAACGTCCTGACTTTC. This translates into CASSPMAGGADGANVLTF.

This clone was counted a few times. The chain employs TRBV4-3 and TRBJ1-6; 9 positions agree with TRBD1. The CDR3 totals 15 residues. V lost 4 bases to trimming and J lost 14 bases; unmatched junction nucleotides: 12. In germline, CDR1 is LGHNA, CDR2 YSLEER. CDR3 protein: CASSPAGTGLVTLHF. CDR3 coding DNA: TGCGCCAGCAGCCCCGCCGGGACAGGGCTAGTAACCCTCCACTTT.

The chain is built from TRBV9 and TRBJ1-2, with 10 bases fitting TRBD1. Per the germline V gene, CDR1 is SGDLS and CDR2 is YYNGEE. The V segment lost 0 bases and the J segment 12 bases; nucleotides outside the gene matches: 5. The CDR3 runs to 13 residues. CDR3 nucleotide sequence: TGTGCCAGCAGCGTAGGAGGACAGGGGGGGAACACCTTC. Its protein product is CASSVGGQGGNTF.

This rearrangement joins TRBV19 to TRBJ2-1, with TRBD2 identical over 9 bases. The CDR3 is 16 amino acids. With 1 base clipped from V and 7 bases from J, the junction kept 8 bases outside the gene matches. Per the germline V gene, CDR1 is LNHDA and CDR2 is SQIVND (reference sequence). The CDR3 region is CASSIVGSGGRNEQFF. In nucleotides, the CDR3 is TGTGCCAGTAGTATAGTTGGTAGCGGGGGACGGAATGAGCAGTTCTTC. The variable domain in full, with the rest retrieved from reference TRBV19 and TRBJ2-1, is DGGITQSPKYLFRKEGQNVTLSCEQNLNHDAMYWYRQDPGQGLRLIYYSQIVNDFQKGDIAEGYSVSREKKESFPLTVTSAQKNPTAFYLCASSIVGSGGRNEQFFGPGTRLTVL.

The CDR3 DNA is TGCGCCAGCAGCTTTGGGGGGGACAATCAGCCCCAGCATTTT. Protein sequence: CASSFGGDNQPQHF. The V and J genes are TRBV5-1 and TRBJ1-5; possibly TRBD1 for D (5 bases). V shed 2 bases and J shed 3 bases, with 9 bases lying between them. CDR1 and CDR2 from the germline V gene are SGHRS and YFSETQ. The CDR3 sequence is 14 residues long.

This chain joins TRBV11-2 and TRBJ1-2, with 11 bases matching TRBD1. CDR3 size: 15 residues. Losses at the gene ends were 5 bases for V and 4 bases for J; bases not matched to a gene: 6. Germline CDR1 and CDR2: SGHAT and FQNNGV. In nucleotides, the CDR3 is TGTGCCAGCAGCCCAACTGGGACAGGGGGCTATGGCTACACCTTC. Its protein product is CASSPTGTGGYGYTF.

V usage is TRBV18 and J usage is TRBJ2-3; no definite D call. Germline CDR1 and CDR2: KGHSH and LQKENI. CDR3 length equals 17 residues. V lost 4 bases to trimming and J lost 0 bases, with 17 bases between them. The CDR3 DNA reads as TGTGCCAGCTCACTAAACCTTATGGGCTCGAGCACAGATACGCAGTATTTT. This translates into CASSLNLMGSSTDTQYF. The full variable domain, rest sourced from reference TRBV18 and TRBJ2-3, is NAGVMQNPRHLVRRRGQEARLRCSPMKGHSHVYWYRQLPEEGLKFMVYLQKENIIDESGMPKERFSAEFPKEGPSILRIQQVVRGDSAAYFCASSLNLMGSSTDTQYFGPGTRLTVL.

The table lists this clone with many counts. J is TRBJ1-5 and V is TRBV11-2; D might be TRBD1 (6 bases). V lost 9 bases, J lost 3 bases, and 12 bases lay in between. This CDR3 spans 13 amino acids. The germline gives CDR1 SGHAT, CDR2 FQNNGV. The CDR3 sequence is CASTGGPNQPQHF. The CDR3 nucleotides are TGTGCCAGTACCGGGGGGCCCAATCAGCCCCAGCATTTT.

The J gene is TRBJ1-2, the V gene TRBV29-1; no definite D call. The germline CDR1 and CDR2 sequences are SQVTM and ANQGSEA. The CDR3 contains 11 residues. With 6 bases removed from V and 0 bases from J, the gap between germline ends came to 5 bases. The CDR3 region has the DNA TGCAGCGTACATACTAACTATGGCTACACCTTC. This translates into CSVHTNYGYTF.

The chain employs TRBV19 and TRBJ2-1; no reliable D call. V was pared by 4 bases and J by 0 bases, with 10 bases between. The CDR3 has 15 residues. Germline CDR1 is LNHDA and CDR2 is SQIVND (reference sequence). The CDR3 bases are TGTGCCAGTAGTACGCTCGGTGGCTCCTACAATGAGCAGTTCTTC. Translated: CASSTLGGSYNEQFF.

J is TRBJ2-7 and V is TRBV5-5, with 9 bases that match TRBD1. The CDR3 runs to 14 residues. Germline V gives CDR1 SGHKS, CDR2 YYEKEE (reference sequence). J gave up 4 bases and V 4 bases, and 6 bases lay outside the gene matches. The CDR3 sequence: CASSQGTGNYEQYF. DNA for the CDR3: TGTGCCAGCAGCCAGGGGACAGGGAATTACGAGCAGTACTTC.

Here the CDR3 DNA reads TGCGCCAGCAGCCAGGAGGACCGAAACACCGGGGAGCTGTTTTTT. This codes for CASSQEDRNTGELFF. J is TRBJ2-2 and V is TRBV4-3; possibly TRBD2 for D (5 bases). The CDR3 runs to 15 residues. CDR1 and CDR2 (germline): LGHNA, YSLEER. V lost 3 bases to trimming and J lost 2 bases, with 10 bases between them.

The chain has TRBV27 and TRBJ2-1; 7 bases line up with TRBD1. Germline V gives CDR1 MNHEY, CDR2 SMNVEV (reference sequence). The V segment lost 5 bases and the J segment 4 bases; nucleotides outside the gene matches: 8. CDR3 length: 15 amino acids. This CDR3 reads CASSLTGTEYNEQFF. DNA for the CDR3: TGTGCCAGCAGTCTGACCGGGACAGAATACAATGAGCAGTTCTTC.

This chain uses TRBV6-4 with TRBJ2-1, with TRBD2 matching 9 bases. The CDR3 has 16 amino acids. CDR1 MRHNA and CDR2 SNTAGT come from the germline V gene. The ends lost 0 bases at V and 7 bases at J; junction bases unmatched: 7. CDR3 nucleotides: TGTGCCAGCAGTGACTCAGAGCGGGGGGTAACGAATGAGCAGTTCTTC. This gives the protein CASSDSERGVTNEQFF.

The J gene is TRBJ1-1, the V gene TRBV4-3, with D possibly matching TRBD1 (5 bases). Germline lookup yields CDR1 LGHNA and CDR2 YSLEER. V lost 2 bases and J 0 bases, leaving 13 bases between the germline ends. There are 16 residues in the CDR3. The CDR3, as DNA: TGCGCCAGCAGCCAAAGCGGGGCAGGGATGAACACTGAAGCTTTCTTT. Translation: CASSQSGAGMNTEAFF.

The V gene is TRBV10-3, the J gene TRBJ1-1; a possible D gene is TRBD1 (5 bases). The CDR3 is 12 residues long. The V and J ends lost 3 bases and 5 bases respectively, with 7 bases between them. Germline CDR1 reads ENHRY; CDR2 reads SYGVKD. The CDR3 loop reads CAISDGGTEAFF. CDR3 sequence (DNA): TGTGCCATCAGTGATGGGGGGACTGAAGCTTTCTTT.

This rearrangement joins TRBV10-3 to TRBJ2-3, with a possible D match to TRBD2 (5 bases). Per germline, CDR1 ENHRY and CDR2 SYGVKD. The CDR3 loop spans 15 amino acids. The ends were cut back, 2 bases at V and 6 bases at J, with 15 bases in the middle. The CDR3 sequence is CAISEATRAGDTQYF. Here the CDR3 DNA reads TGTGCCATCAGTGAGGCAACCCGGGCGGGCGATACGCAGTATTTT.

The rearrangement joins TRBV7-6 to TRBJ2-3; TRBD2 matches at 8 bases. The germline V gene encodes CDR1 SGHVS and CDR2 FNYEAQ. The junction had 5 bases not matched to a gene; V was cut back by 1 base and J by 5 bases. This CDR3 region has 15 residues. The DNA for the CDR3 is TGTGCCAGCAGCTTAGAGCGGGGGTCGTTAGATACGCAGTATTTT. Its protein product is CASSLERGSLDTQYF.

The J gene is TRBJ2-3, the V gene TRBV19; possible D gene TRBD1, 6 bases. Trimming took off 2 bases at V and 3 bases at J, with 18 bases between the two ends. The CDR3 contains 17 residues. Germline V gene data show CDR1 as LNHDA and CDR2 as SQIVND (reference sequence). CDR3 sequence reads: CASSIMGAGQLTDTQYF. CDR3 bases: TGTGCCAGTAGTATAATGGGGGCAGGGCAGCTTACAGATACGCAGTATTTT.

This clone was observed a few times. The chain is built from TRBV5-1 and TRBJ1-1; TRBD1 aligns across 7 bases. V lost 0 bases and J lost 4; bases outside the gene matches: 3. CDR1 is SGHRS, CDR2 YFSETQ, per germline. This CDR3 is 14 amino acids long. CDR3 region: CASSLGQGITEAFF. The CDR3 DNA follows: TGCGCCAGCAGCTTGGGACAGGGCATCACTGAAGCTTTCTTT. Filled out from reference TRBV5-1 and TRBJ1-1, the complete variable domain reads KAGVTQTPRYLIKTRGQQVTLSCSPISGHRSVSWYQQTPGQGLQFLFEYFSETQRNKGNFPGRFSGRQFSNSRSEMNVSTLELGDSALYLCASSLGQGITEAFFGQGTRLTVV.

The CDR3: CASSLSSGTGSRFYGYTF. The CDR3 region has the DNA TGTGCCAGCAGTCTATCCTCCGGGACAGGATCGAGGTTCTATGGCTACACCTTC. The V call is TRBV6-6, the J call TRBJ1-2; 8 bases are a match to TRBD1. Germline CDR1 and CDR2: MNHNY and SVGAGI (reference sequence). This CDR3 has 18 amino acids. V shed 5 bases and J 4 bases; nucleotides not matched to a gene: 18.